This T cell receptor (beta chain) was profiled in a study of patients and donors after allogeneic stem cell transplantation. The CDR3 has 15 amino acids. Trimming shortened V by 0 bases and J by 5 bases, and 17 bases separated the two germline ends. The germline V gene encodes CDR1 DFQATT and CDR2 SNEGSKA (reference sequence). This clonotype was seen more than once but under ten times. TCRdb used MiXCR to reprocess the RT-PCR reads, holding one entry per CDR3 protein. The data hold about 89,000 distinct CDR3 sequences, with roughly 50% observed a single time. This TCR derives from a human donor who was either an allogeneic HSCT recipient or a stem cell or donor lymphocyte infusion donor (not recorded which). It is not recorded whose cells these are; they may come from a transplant donor. The specimen sequenced was blood, either unsorted or a sorted T cell fraction (not recorded which). The chain has TRBV20-1 and TRBJ2-7; D may be TRBD1 (6 bases). CDR3 bases: TGCAGTGCTAGAGATCGAGTAGGGGGTCTCAACGAGCAGTACTTC. This translates into CSARDRVGGLNEQYF.